Below, 10 T cell receptor delta chains from the same sample are listed, as sequenced in a study of gamma delta lymphoproliferative disorders and STAT genes (dated by TCRdb to 2016 to 2018). Receptors were amplified or captured by multiplex PCR. TCRdb lists the instrument as Illumina MiSeq. In TCRdb, clones were called once more from the public reads by CATT, and rows of identical DNA were later combined. This sample gives about 670 delta-chain clones in total; 2.8% of them show up just once. The ten largest account for 90% to 96% of the sample. For TCR sequencing, genomic DNA was taken from peripheral blood mononuclear cells isolated from both patients and controls. The material sequenced was blood. Receptors originate from a human donor with gamma-delta T-cell large granular lymphocyte leukemia.

This clone has a count of ten or more. The protein recorded in TCRdb matches a much larger clone and deviates from this DNA's translation at residue 6, suggesting a read error; the protein here is obtained by translating the DNA. The chain employs TRDV2 and TRDJ3; perhaps TRDD3 as D (6 bases). The CDR3 loop spans 20 amino acids. In germline, CDR1 is GEAIGNYY, CDR2 EKD. V lost 0 bases and J 0 bases, leaving 17 bases between the germline ends. The CDR3 region is CACDTPGGHPLSWDTRQMFF. DNA of the CDR3: TGTGCCTGTGACACCCCCGGGGGACACCCTCTCTCCTGGGACACCCGACAGATGTTTTTC.

In this sample, this clone is medium-sized. This specimen includes other DNA sequences encoding the same CDR3. The V gene lacks a call, and TRDJ1 is the J gene. This CDR3 has 13 residues. The CDR3 sequence is CASLLEYTDKLIF. Here the CDR3 DNA reads TGTGCCTCCCTCCTGGAGTACACCGATAAACTCATCTTT.

As to this clone: This probably arose from a read error, given a far larger clone one base away. No V gene was called, and the J gene is TRDJ1; the DNA was not used to check the table's D call, TRDD3. The CDR3 extends over 19 amino acids. CDR3 region: CACDSPFFLKDTQTDKLIF. In DNA, the CDR3 is TGTGCCTGTGACTCTCCGTTCTTCCTTAAGGATACACAGACCGATAAACTCATCTTT.

This clone occurred a few times. The TCRdb protein, from a much larger clone, departs from this DNA's translation at residue 19, likely by read error; the protein shown derives from the DNA. At the DNA level, this CDR3 is encoded by other sequences in the same sample as well. The chain employs TRDV2 and TRDJ1; 8 bases match TRDD3. V shed 3 bases, J shed 13 bases, and the junction held 36 bases outside the gene matches. The CDR3 covers 21 residues. The germline V gene has CDR1 GEAIGNYY and CDR2 EKD. For the CDR3, the DNA is TGTGCCTGTGACTCAATACTGGGGGCCCTCCGGCGATCCCCGAACACCGATAAGCCCATCTTT. Protein product: CACDSILGALRRSPNTDKPIF.

The chain carries TRDV2 and TRDJ1, with 9 nucleotides matching TRDD3. V lost 3 bases and J lost 3; bases outside the gene matches: 13. The germline V gene encodes CDR1 GEAIGNYY and CDR2 EKD. The CDR3 contains 17 residues. Here the CDR3 DNA reads TGTGCCTGTGACTCAATACTGGGGGAAAACGGGGCCGATAAACTCATCTTT. It yields the protein CACDSILGENGADKLIF.

Regarding this clone: The protein that TCRdb holds for this DNA derives from a much larger clone and differs from the translated DNA at residue 3, which likely indicates a read error; the protein shown here is translated from the DNA. CDR3 nucleotides: TGTGCCTGGGACACCTCCGGGGGACACCCTCTCTCCTGGGATACCCGACAGATGTTTTTC. Residues: CAWDTSGGHPLSWDTRQMFF. The gene calls are TRDV2 and TRDJ3; maybe TRDD3 (6 bases). CDR1 is GEAIGNYY, CDR2 EKD, per germline. This CDR3 is 20 amino acids long.

This clone was detected a few times. This may be a read error: a much more frequent sequence differs by one nucleotide. Other nucleotide sequences from this sample produce the same CDR3. The chain recombines TRDV2 with TRDJ1; 10 bases are a match to TRDD3. CDR1 is GEAIGNYY, CDR2 EKD, per germline. The V gene end was trimmed by 0 bases and the J gene end by 4 bases; junction bases not matched to a gene: 25. The CDR3 runs to 22 residues. CDR3 sequence: CACDTVVPLLGDRPQQGDKLIF. Here the CDR3 DNA reads TGTGCCTGTGACACCGTGGTCCCGCTACTGGGGGATCGGCCACAACAGGGCGATAAACTCATCTTT.

There are a few counts of this clone. This sequence may be a read error, since a much larger clone differs from it by one base. The chain links TRDV2 to TRDJ1; 12 bases align to TRDD3. Germline CDR1 GEAIGNYY, CDR2 EKD. The CDR3 length is 18 residues. The CDR3 region is CARDPLVLGDTSTDKLIF. The CDR3 DNA is TGTGCCCGTGACCCCCTTGTACTGGGGGATACTTCCACCGATAAACTCATCTTT.

This clone is judged medium-sized. TCRdb attributes to this sequence the protein of a much larger clone, which differs from the DNA translation at residue 12; a read error is likely, and the protein displayed is translated from the DNA. J is TRDJ1 and V is TRDV2, with 8 positions matching TRDD3. The CDR3 contains 21 residues. CDR1 is GEAIGNYY and CDR2 is EKD in the germline V gene. The J segment lost 0 bases and the V segment lost 3 bases, leaving 23 bases of the junction unmatched. CDR3 DNA sequence: TGTGCCTGTGACTCAATACTGGGGGCCCTCCGGCAATCCCCGAACACCGATAAACTCATCTTT. Encoded protein: CACDSILGALRQSPNTDKLIF.

At least ten counts were recorded for this clone. The protein TCRdb lists belongs to a much larger clone and differs from this DNA's translation at residue 19, which points to a read error; the protein shown is made from the DNA. This chain joins TRDV2 and TRDJ1, with 8 bases aligning to TRDD3. Germline CDR1 GEAIGNYY, CDR2 EKD. The CDR3 is 21 residues long. The CDR3 here is CACDSILGALRRSPNTDKFIF. Here the CDR3 DNA reads TGTGCCTGTGACTCAATACTGGGGGCCCTCCGGCGATCCCCGAACACCGATAAATTCATCTTT.